This T cell receptor beta chain was sequenced during a study of OX40 agonist ivuxolimab in advanced cancers. Study-level information: People in dose escalation had one of these cancers: hepatocellular carcinoma, melanoma, renal cell or head and neck cancer.

Overall study results and limits: Not determined was the antigen specificity of the expanded peripheral T cells. Clonal expansion was among the lowest in partial responders at 0.1-3.0 mg/kg, especially CD8+. Expanded clones belonging to CD8+ T cells outnumbered, on average, those of CD4+.

Libraries were prepared by immunoSEQ multiplex PCR; TCRdb keeps only in-frame clonotypes and omits some of them. The sample holds over 70,000 clones; approximately 91% are singletons and the top ten take 0.25% to 0.3%. CDR1 SGHTA and CDR2 FQGNSA come from the germline V gene. The CDR3 spans 14 residues. V lost 3 bases, J lost 7 bases, and 10 bases lay in between. Worth noting for this clone: No antigen is known for it.

The source was CD4+ or CD8+ T cells sorted from blood, collected in a trial of the OX40 agonist ivuxolimab. The J gene is TRBJ1-6, the V gene TRBV7-2; TRBD1 is a possible D gene (5 bases). The source of this sequence is an adult with an advanced solid tumor such as melanoma, head and neck, liver or kidney cancer. The DNA of the CDR3 is TGTGCCAGCAGCTTCGACAGTTGGAATTCACCCCTCCACTTT. Its protein is CASSFDSWNSPLHF.